The rows below give T cell receptor beta chains drawn from one sample of a study of T cell repertoires in cytomegalovirus infection. From the reads, TCRdb called clonotypes with MiXCR, one entry per CDR3 protein. This sample yields around 450,000 distinct CDR3 sequences, of which roughly 12% are seen a single time; about 10% belongs to the top ten. The sequencing sample was made of PBMCs. The receptors derive from a human donor in good health (CMV status not recorded). Some clones in this sample may be carry-over from other donors' samples. The CDR3 runs from the conserved cysteine through the conserved F or W. A D gene is named only where the DNA matches it firmly. Rows may omit the clone size; those that give it use once, few, many or a size class.

v_call	d_call	j_call	clone_size	cdr3_aa	cdr3_nt
TRBV4-2	TRBD2	TRBJ2-1	many	CASSQGSGSASYNEQFF	TGTGCCAGCAGCCAGGGTAGCGGGAGTGCCTCCTACAATGAGCAGTTCTTC
TRBV7-9	TRBD1	TRBJ1-4	NA	CASSTSGTANEKLFF	TGTGCCAGCAGTACCTCCGGGACAGCTAATGAAAAACTGTTTTTT
TRBV7-9	NA	TRBJ2-1	many	CASSLENFGHEQFF	TGTGCCAGCAGCTTAGAAAATTTCGGACATGAGCAGTTCTTC
TRBV19	NA	TRBJ1-3	few	CASSSDRRFYSGNTIYF	TGTGCCAGTAGTTCCGACCGCCGATTTTACTCTGGAAACACCATATATTTT
TRBV19	NA	TRBJ1-5	few	CASRPRAGWDQPQHF	TGTGCCAGTAGACCCAGGGCTGGCTGGGATCAGCCCCAGCATTTT
TRBV23-1	NA	TRBJ2-1	many	CASSHGRAQEQFF	TGCGCCAGCAGTCATGGGCGGGCCCAGGAGCAGTTCTTC
TRBV15	NA	TRBJ2-2	NA	CATSRDPTPSGELFF	TGTGCCACCAGCAGAGACCCGACCCCCTCCGGGGAGCTGTTTTTT
TRBV4-2	TRBD2	TRBJ2-7	many	CASSQEREGSYEQYF	TGTGCCAGCAGCCAAGAGCGGGAGGGTTCCTACGAGCAGTACTTC
TRBV23-1	NA	TRBJ2-7	many	CASSHLGQYHEQYF	TGCGCCAGCAGTCACCTCGGACAGTACCACGAGCAGTACTTC
TRBV5-1	NA	TRBJ1-2	many	CASSLSAGLDGYTF	TGCGCCAGCAGCTTGTCGGCAGGGCTTGATGGCTACACCTTC
TRBV28	TRBD2	TRBJ2-5	few	CASSRGVSSGGQETQYF	TGTGCCAGCAGCCGCGGGGTCTCTAGCGGGGGGCAAGAGACCCAGTACTTC
TRBV20-1	NA	TRBJ1-3	few	CSASQAPRQRNTIYF	TGCAGTGCTTCGCAAGCCCCGAGACAGAGAAACACCATATATTTT
TRBV12-3/TRBV12-4	TRBD1	TRBJ2-3	many	CASSLGTGGWQLYTQYF	TGTGCCAGCAGTTTGGGGACAGGGGGCTGGCAACTCTATACGCAGTATTTT
TRBV28	NA	TRBJ2-7	few	CASSSLSDGSYEQYF	TGTGCCAGCAGTTCCCTATCGGACGGGTCCTACGAGCAGTACTTC
TRBV11-2	NA	TRBJ1-5	few	CASSLDRRQPQHF	TGTGCCAGCAGCTTAGATCGTCGACAGCCCCAGCATTTT
TRBV15	NA	TRBJ2-6	NA	CATSTQELSPGANVLTF	TGTGCCACCAGCACCCAGGAATTGTCCCCTGGGGCCAACGTCCTGACTTTC
TRBV12-3/TRBV12-4	TRBD2	TRBJ2-1	many	CASSLTSGTSEQFF	TGTGCCAGCAGTTTAACCTCCGGGACTAGTGAGCAGTTCTTC
TRBV2	NA	TRBJ1-1	many	CASRPENTEAFF	TGTGCCAGCAGACCGGAGAACACTGAAGCTTTCTTT
TRBV9	NA	TRBJ2-2	NA	CASSVGDRELFF	TGTGCCAGCAGCGTAGGGGACCGAGAGCTGTTTTTT
TRBV6-2/TRBV6-3	NA	TRBJ1-1	many	CASNPTPNTEAFF	TGTGCCAGCAACCCGACACCGAACACTGAAGCTTTCTTT
TRBV6-5	TRBD1	TRBJ1-1	many	CASTTGQGARNTEAFF	TGTGCCAGCACCACCGGACAGGGGGCTAGGAACACTGAAGCTTTCTTT
TRBV6-1	TRBD1	TRBJ2-4	many	CASSIDRGDIQYF	TGTGCCAGCAGTATCGACAGGGGAGACATTCAGTACTTC
TRBV5-1	TRBD2	TRBJ2-2	NA	CASSSSTSGRQGELFF	TGCGCCAGCAGCTCCTCGACTAGCGGGAGGCAGGGGGAGCTGTTTTTT
TRBV29-1	NA	TRBJ1-4	many	CSVTQPNEKLFF	TGCAGCGTAACACAGCCAAATGAAAAACTGTTTTTT
TRBV15	NA	TRBJ1-1	many	CATSRESRTEAFF	TGTGCCACCAGCAGAGAATCGAGAACTGAAGCTTTCTTT
TRBV29-1	TRBD2	TRBJ2-7	many	CSVETGGLAGDQYF	TGCAGCGTCGAAACAGGGGGACTAGCGGGAGATCAGTACTTC
TRBV6-1	TRBD1	TRBJ1-2	many	CASSQDRISYGYTF	TGTGCCAGCAGCCAGGACAGGATCAGCTATGGCTACACCTTC
TRBV10-3	TRBD1	TRBJ2-3	NA	CASRGGQGLDTQYF	TGTGCCTCTCGAGGGGGACAGGGGTTGGATACGCAGTATTTT
TRBV7-9	TRBD1	TRBJ2-3	many	CASSPLTGEDTQYF	TGTGCCAGCAGCCCTCTTACAGGGGAGGATACGCAGTATTTT